The rows below give T cell receptor beta chains drawn from one sample of a study of shared clonotypes between healthy human individuals. TCRdb keeps only in-frame clones here, not all; method: immunoSEQ multiplex PCR. The data hold about 2.3 million clones, with 90% to 95% observed a single time. The sequencing input was naive CD4+ T cells from PBMCs. The receptors stem from a man aged 18 to 35 in good health. Some clones in this sample may be carry-over from other donors' samples. Each CDR3 is given without its conserved first and last residue. Fields, in order: J gene, V gene, CDR3 protein.

>TRBJ2-1|TRBV27
ASSRLAASSYNEQF
>TRBJ2-1|TRBV28
ASGGLAGPNEQF
>TRBJ2-7|TRBV25-1
ASSPPIGYEQY
>TRBJ2-1|TRBV5-4
ASSPREGALNEQF
>TRBJ2-7|TRBV9
ASSPSLGVVQYEQY
>TRBJ1-1|TRBV5-4
ASSYRLDRGFTEAF
>TRBJ2-4|TRBV16
ASSQSRQRLAKNIQY
>TRBJ1-2|TRBV5-5
ASSLGGDYGYT
>TRBJ1-1|TRBV29-1
SVGPLGYLNTEAF
>TRBJ1-1|TRBV5-1
ASSAGQGTEAF
>TRBJ2-1|TRBV9
ASSVTSSSYNEQF
>TRBJ1-3|TRBV11-2
ASSPEWVTSGNTIY
>TRBJ2-1|TRBV4-1
ASSGRGLVRNEQF
>TRBJ2-3|TRBV2
AGKRQGSTDTQY
>TRBJ1-4|TRBV15
ATSRATNEKLF
>TRBJ2-1|TRBV5-1
ASSFGTSGGYNEQF
>TRBJ2-1|TRBV10-3
AISEFEGMGYNEQF
>TRBJ1-4|TRBV15
ASRQGAGEKLF
>TRBJ2-5|TRBV6-1
ASSENRGAETQY
>TRBJ2-2|TRBV5-1
ASSLVGAANTGELF
>TRBJ2-3|TRBV5-4
ASSTLDGTITDTQY
>TRBJ2-1|TRBV5-4
ASSTVAGGHNEQF
>TRBJ1-4|TRBV4-3
ASSQNREKLF
>TRBJ2-3|TRBV6-1
ASSEDVVGADTQY
>TRBJ2-1|TRBV6-5
ASELLALNEQF
>TRBJ1-1|TRBV12-5
ASGIGQGEAF
>TRBJ2-5|TRBV5-5
ASSLEQGAAVETQY
>TRBJ1-3|TRBV18
ASSPPGTQGGNTIY
>TRBJ1-5|TRBV15
ATSRDNRGIQPQH
>TRBJ1-2|TRBV13
ASSSLDRRSNYGYT
>TRBJ2-6|TRBV5-1
ASSLDSSGANVLT